This TCR beta chain was identified in a study of CD8+ T cells in alopecia areata. Treatment given: oral pan-JAK inhibitor, 5-10 mg twice daily. From germline, CDR1 is SGHDT and CDR2 YYEEEE. Trimming left V 1 base short and J 5 bases short, with 11 bases between. The CDR3 consists of 14 residues. Reverse transcribed after extraction, RNA yielded cDNA as the sequencing template. The method was immunoSEQ multiplex PCR; TCRdb's version includes in-frame clones alone and lacks a portion of them. Seen here are about 220,000 clones, under 60% observed once, and the top ten hold more than 1.5%. The sequences come from CD4+ T cells sorted from blood, collected at week 4, from a patient treated with tofacitinib. The chain is built from TRBV5-6 and TRBJ2-3; TRBD2 is a possible D gene (5 bases). This clonotype was obtained from a human donor with alopecia areata. This CDR3 reads CASSLKRAGDTQYF. In DNA, the CDR3 is TGTGCCAGCAGCTTGAAGAGGGCGGGAGATACGCAGTATTTT.